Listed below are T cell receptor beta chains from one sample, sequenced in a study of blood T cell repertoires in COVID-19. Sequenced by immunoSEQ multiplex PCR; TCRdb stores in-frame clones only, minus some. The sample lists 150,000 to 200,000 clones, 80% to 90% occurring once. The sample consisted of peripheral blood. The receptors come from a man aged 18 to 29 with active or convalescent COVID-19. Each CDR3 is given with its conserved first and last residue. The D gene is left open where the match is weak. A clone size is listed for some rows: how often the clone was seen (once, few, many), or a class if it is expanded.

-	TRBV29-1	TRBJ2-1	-	CSGGGLPYNEQFF	TGCAGCGGCGGGGGCCTGCCCTACAATGAGCAGTTCTTC
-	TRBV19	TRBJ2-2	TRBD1	CASSGQGGTGELFF	TGTGCCAGTAGCGGACAGGGGGGGACCGGGGAGCTGTTTTTT
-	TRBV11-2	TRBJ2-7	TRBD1	CASSSTGSEQYF	TGTGCCAGCAGCTCGACAGGGAGCGAGCAGTACTTC
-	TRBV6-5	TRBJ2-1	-	CASSRVAAIGEQFF	TGTGCCAGCAGCCGGGTGGCCGCGATTGGTGAGCAGTTCTTC
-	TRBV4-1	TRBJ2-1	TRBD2	CASGHGGSGYEQFF	TGCGCCAGCGGACACGGCGGGAGTGGCTATGAGCAGTTCTTC
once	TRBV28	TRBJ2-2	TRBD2	CASSSGLAGTGELFF	TGTGCCAGCAGTTCGGGACTAGCGGGGACCGGGGAGCTGTTTTTT
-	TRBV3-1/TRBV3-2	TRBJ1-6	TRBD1	CASSQGGTGYSPLHF	TGTGCCAGCAGCCAAGGGGGGACAGGGTACTCACCCCTCCACTTT
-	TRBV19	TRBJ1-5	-	CASSRAGNQPQHF	TGTGCCAGTAGTAGGGCAGGAAATCAGCCCCAGCATTTT
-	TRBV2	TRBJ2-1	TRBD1	CASRDREGYNEQFF	TGTGCCAGCAGGGACAGGGAAGGGTACAATGAGCAGTTCTTC
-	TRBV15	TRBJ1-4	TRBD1	CATSGGQGDTNEKLFF	TGTGCCACCAGCGGGGGACAGGGTGACACTAATGAAAAACTGTTTTTT
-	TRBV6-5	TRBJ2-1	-	CASTLTSVSYNEQFF	TGTGCCAGCACTCTAACTAGTGTCTCCTACAATGAGCAGTTCTTC
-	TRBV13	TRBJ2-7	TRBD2	CASSSTSGYEQYF	TGTGCCAGCAGCTCCACTAGCGGGTACGAGCAGTACTTC
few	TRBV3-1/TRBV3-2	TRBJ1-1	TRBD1	CASSQEGQWAFF	TGTGCCAGCAGCCAAGAGGGACAGTGGGCTTTCTTT
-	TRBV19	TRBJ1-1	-	CASSMQTANTEAFF	TGTGCCAGTAGTATGCAGACAGCGAACACTGAAGCTTTCTTT
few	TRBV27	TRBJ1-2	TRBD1	CASSPKGQGATYGYTF	TGTGCCAGCAGTCCCAAGGGACAGGGGGCGACCTATGGCTACACCTTC
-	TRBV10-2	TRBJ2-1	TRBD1	CASSGQGHEQFF	TGCGCCAGCAGTGGACAGGGGCATGAGCAGTTCTTC
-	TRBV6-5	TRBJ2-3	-	CASSRTGGTDTQYF	TGTGCCAGCAGTAGGACGGGGGGCACAGATACGCAGTATTTT
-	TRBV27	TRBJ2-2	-	CASMVRVVTGELFF	TGTGCCAGCATGGTTCGGGTGGTCACCGGGGAGCTGTTTTTT
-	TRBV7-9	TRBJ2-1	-	CASSLTAGSGMDEQFF	TGTGCCAGCAGCTTAACGGCGGGGTCCGGAATGGATGAGCAGTTCTTC
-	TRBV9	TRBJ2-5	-	CASSIGGTETQYF	TGTGCCAGCAGCATCGGGGGTACGGAGACCCAGTACTTC
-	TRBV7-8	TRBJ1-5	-	CASSLFFGDQPQHF	TGTGCCAGCAGCTTATTCTTCGGTGATCAGCCCCAGCATTTT
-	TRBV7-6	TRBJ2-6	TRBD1	CASSGSRGRGANVLTF	TGTGCCAGCAGCGGCAGCAGGGGGCGTGGGGCCAACGTCCTGACTTTC
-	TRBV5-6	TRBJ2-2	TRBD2	CASSLMGLAGTNTGELFF	TGTGCCAGCAGCTTGATGGGACTAGCGGGGACGAACACCGGGGAGCTGTTTTTT
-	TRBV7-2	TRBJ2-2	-	CASSLPGELFF	TGTGCCAGCAGCCTACCCGGGGAGCTGTTTTTT
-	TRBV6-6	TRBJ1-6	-	CASSYNSNNSPLHF	TGTGCCAGCAGTTACAACAGCAATAATTCACCCCTCCACTTT
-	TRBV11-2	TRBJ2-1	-	CASSLDRYNEQFF	TGTGCCAGCAGCTTAGACCGGTACAATGAGCAGTTCTTC
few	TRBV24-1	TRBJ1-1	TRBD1	CATSARRGLVTEAFF	TGTGCCACCAGTGCCCGAAGGGGGCTGGTCACTGAAGCTTTCTTT
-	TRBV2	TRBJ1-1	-	CASTVAPTEAFF	TGTGCCAGCACAGTAGCTCCCACTGAAGCTTTCTTT
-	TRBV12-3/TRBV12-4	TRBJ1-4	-	CASSSGRNEKLFF	TGTGCCAGCAGTTCCGGGAGGAATGAAAAACTGTTTTTT
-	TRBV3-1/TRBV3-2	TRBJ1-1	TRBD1	CASSQRDRNTEAFF	TGTGCCAGCAGCCAACGGGACAGGAACACTGAAGCTTTCTTT
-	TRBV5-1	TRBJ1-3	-	CASSLDGSGNTIYF	TGCGCCAGCAGTTTGGACGGCTCTGGAAACACCATATATTTT
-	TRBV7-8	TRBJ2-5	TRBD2	CASSLEFSGVLETQYF	TGTGCCAGCAGCTTAGAGTTTAGCGGGGTTTTGGAGACCCAGTACTTC
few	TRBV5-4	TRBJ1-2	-	CASSLGPPVSNYGYTF	TGTGCCAGCAGCTTGGGCCCACCGGTTTCTAACTATGGCTACACCTTC
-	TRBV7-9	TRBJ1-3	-	CASSLVGREAGNTIYF	TGTGCCAGCAGCTTAGTCGGCAGGGAGGCCGGAAACACCATATATTTT
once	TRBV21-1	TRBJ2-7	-	CASSKGSDRGDYEQYF	TGTGCCAGCAGCAAAGGGTCGGACAGAGGGGACTACGAGCAGTACTTC
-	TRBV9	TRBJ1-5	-	CASSVGWGGNQPQHF	TGTGCCAGCAGCGTAGGCTGGGGAGGTAATCAGCCCCAGCATTTT
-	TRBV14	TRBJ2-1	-	CASSQVAGFEQFF	TGTGCCAGCAGCCAAGTGGCAGGGTTTGAGCAGTTCTTC
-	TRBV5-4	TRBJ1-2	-	CASSSTGNYGYTF	TGTGCCAGCAGTTCAACAGGGAACTATGGCTACACCTTC
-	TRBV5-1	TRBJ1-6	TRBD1	CASSSPPGTVSSYNSPLHF	TGCGCCAGCAGCTCACCGCCGGGGACAGTGAGCTCCTATAATTCACCCCTCCACTTT
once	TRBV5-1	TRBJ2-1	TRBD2	CASSLAGTSGGTYNEQFF	TGCGCCAGCAGCTTGGCCGGGACTAGCGGGGGTACCTACAATGAGCAGTTCTTC
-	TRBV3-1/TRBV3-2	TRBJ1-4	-	CASSHRRGEKLFF	TGTGCCAGCAGCCATCGAAGAGGCGAAAAACTGTTTTTT
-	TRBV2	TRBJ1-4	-	CASKIQLATNEKLFF	TGTGCCAGCAAGATTCAACTTGCAACTAATGAAAAACTGTTTTTT
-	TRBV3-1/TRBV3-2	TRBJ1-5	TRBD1	CASSLGQFNQPQHF	TGTGCCAGCAGCCTGGGACAGTTTAATCAGCCCCAGCATTTT
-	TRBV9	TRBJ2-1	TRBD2	CASSGTSGNNEQFF	TGTGCCAGCAGCGGGACTAGCGGGAACAATGAGCAGTTCTTC
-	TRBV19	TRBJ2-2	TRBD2	CASSVLAGGPTGELFF	TGTGCCAGTAGTGTGCTAGCGGGAGGGCCAACCGGGGAGCTGTTTTTT
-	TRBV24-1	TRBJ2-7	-	CATSDSQGTLYEQYF	TGTGCCACCAGTGATTCCCAGGGCACCCTATACGAGCAGTACTTC
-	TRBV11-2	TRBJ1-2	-	CASSLVRGVGGYTF	TGTGCCAGCAGCTTAGTACGGGGGGTTGGTGGCTACACCTTC
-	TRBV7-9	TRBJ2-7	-	CASSFIGGNYEQYF	TGTGCCAGCAGCTTCATTGGGGGGAACTACGAGCAGTACTTC
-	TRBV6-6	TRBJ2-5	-	CASTQRIHQETQYF	TGTGCCAGCACGCAGCGGATACACCAAGAGACCCAGTACTTC
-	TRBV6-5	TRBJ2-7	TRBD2	CASSYSGGGNYEQYF	TGTGCCAGCAGTTACTCGGGCGGGGGGAATTACGAGCAGTACTTC
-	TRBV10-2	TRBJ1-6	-	CASSPQGTTDSPLHF	TGCGCCAGCAGCCCGCAGGGAACTACGGATTCACCCCTCCACTTT
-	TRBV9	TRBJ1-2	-	CASSVESLNYGYTF	TGTGCCAGCAGCGTAGAATCCCTCAACTATGGCTACACCTTC
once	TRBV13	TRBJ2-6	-	CASSLSLSGANVLTF	TGTGCCAGCAGCTTAAGCCTCTCTGGGGCCAACGTCCTGACTTTC
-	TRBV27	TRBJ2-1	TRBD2	CASNSWTRTYNEQFF	TGTGCCAGCAATTCTTGGACTAGGACCTACAATGAGCAGTTCTTC
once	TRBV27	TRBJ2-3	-	CASSAQLTSTDTQYF	TGTGCCAGCAGCGCCCAATTAACTAGCACAGATACGCAGTATTTT